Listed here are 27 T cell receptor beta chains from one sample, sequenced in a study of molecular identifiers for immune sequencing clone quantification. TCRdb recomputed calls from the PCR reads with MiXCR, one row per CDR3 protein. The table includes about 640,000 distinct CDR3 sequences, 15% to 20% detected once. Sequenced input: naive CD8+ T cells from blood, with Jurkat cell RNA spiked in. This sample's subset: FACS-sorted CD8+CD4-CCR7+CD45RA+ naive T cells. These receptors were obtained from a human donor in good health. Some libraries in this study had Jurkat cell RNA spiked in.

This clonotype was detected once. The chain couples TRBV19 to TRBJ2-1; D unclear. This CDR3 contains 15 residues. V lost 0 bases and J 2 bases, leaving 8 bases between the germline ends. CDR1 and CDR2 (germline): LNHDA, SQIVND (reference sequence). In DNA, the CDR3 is TGTGCCAGTAGTATAGACAGTGGGACCTACAATGAGCAGTTCTTC. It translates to CASSIDSGTYNEQFF.

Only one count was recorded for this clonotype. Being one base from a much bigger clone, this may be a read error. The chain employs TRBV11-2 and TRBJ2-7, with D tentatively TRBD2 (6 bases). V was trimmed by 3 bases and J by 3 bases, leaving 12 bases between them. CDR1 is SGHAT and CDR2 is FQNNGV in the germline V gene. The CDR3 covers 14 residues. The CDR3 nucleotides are TGTGCCAGCAGCTTGCCACTAGCTGGCTACGAGCAGTACTTC. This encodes CASSLPLAGYEQYF.

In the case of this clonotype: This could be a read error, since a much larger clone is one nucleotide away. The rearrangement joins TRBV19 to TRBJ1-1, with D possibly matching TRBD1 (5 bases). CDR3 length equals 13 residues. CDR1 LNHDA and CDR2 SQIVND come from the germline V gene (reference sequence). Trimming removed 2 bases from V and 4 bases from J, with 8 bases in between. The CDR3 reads CASSIWGGTEAFF. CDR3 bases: TGTGCCAGTAGTATATGGGGGGGCACTGAAGCTTTCTTT.

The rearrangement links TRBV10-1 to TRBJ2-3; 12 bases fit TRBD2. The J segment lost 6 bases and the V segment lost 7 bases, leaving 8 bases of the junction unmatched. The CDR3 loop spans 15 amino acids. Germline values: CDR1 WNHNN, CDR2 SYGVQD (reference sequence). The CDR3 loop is CASTRPLAGGDTQYF. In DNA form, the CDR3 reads TGCGCCAGCACAAGGCCTCTAGCGGGGGGGGATACGCAGTATTTT.

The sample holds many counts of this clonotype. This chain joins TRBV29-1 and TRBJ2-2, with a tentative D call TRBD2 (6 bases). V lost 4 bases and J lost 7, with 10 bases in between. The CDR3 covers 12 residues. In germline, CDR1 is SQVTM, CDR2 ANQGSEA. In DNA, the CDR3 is TGCAGCGTTGTTTCGCGGGACGGGGAGCTGTTTTTT. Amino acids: CSVVSRDGELFF.

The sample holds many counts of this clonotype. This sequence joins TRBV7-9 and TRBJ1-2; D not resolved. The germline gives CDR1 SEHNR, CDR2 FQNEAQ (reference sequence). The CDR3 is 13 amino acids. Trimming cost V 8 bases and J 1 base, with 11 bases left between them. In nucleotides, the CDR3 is TGTGCCAGCGGGTTAAACTTTAACTATGGCTACACCTTC. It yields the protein CASGLNFNYGYTF.

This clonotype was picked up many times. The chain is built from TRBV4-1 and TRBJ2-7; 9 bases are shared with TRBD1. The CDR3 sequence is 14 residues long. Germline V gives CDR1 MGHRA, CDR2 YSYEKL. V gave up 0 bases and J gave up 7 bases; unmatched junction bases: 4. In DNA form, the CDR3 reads TGCGCCAGCAGCCAAGATAACAGGGGGCTTGAGCAGTACTTC. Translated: CASSQDNRGLEQYF.

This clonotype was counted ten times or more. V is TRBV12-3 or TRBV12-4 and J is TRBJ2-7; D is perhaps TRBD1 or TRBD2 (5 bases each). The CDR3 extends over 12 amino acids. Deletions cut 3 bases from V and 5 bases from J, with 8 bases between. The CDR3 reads CASSFGAHEQYF. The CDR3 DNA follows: TGTGCCAGCAGTTTCGGGGCCCACGAGCAGTACTTC.

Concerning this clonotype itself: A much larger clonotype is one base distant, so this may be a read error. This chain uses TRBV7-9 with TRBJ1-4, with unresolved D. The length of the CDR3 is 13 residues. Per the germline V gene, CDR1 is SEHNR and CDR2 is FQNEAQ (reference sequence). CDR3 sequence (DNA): TGTGCCGGCAGCTTCCTAAGGGCAGAAAAACTGTTTTTT. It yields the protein CAGSFLRAEKLFF.

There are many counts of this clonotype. The CDR3 here is CASRFPDRGSEKLFF. The CDR3 DNA sequence: TGTGCCAGCAGGTTCCCGGACAGGGGCAGTGAAAAACTGTTTTTT. This chain connects TRBV2 to TRBJ1-4, with 9 bases lining up with TRBD1. There are 15 residues in the CDR3. Trimming took 6 bases from V and 7 from J; bases not matched to a gene: 9. The V gene's germline CDR1 is SNHLY and CDR2 FYNNEI.

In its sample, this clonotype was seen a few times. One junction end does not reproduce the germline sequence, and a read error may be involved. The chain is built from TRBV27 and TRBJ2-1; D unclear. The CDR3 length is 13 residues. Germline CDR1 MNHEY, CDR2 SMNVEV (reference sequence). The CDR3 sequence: CAGSLAVGNEQFF. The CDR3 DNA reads TGTGCCGGCAGTTTAGCCGTTGGCAATGAGCAGTTCTTC.

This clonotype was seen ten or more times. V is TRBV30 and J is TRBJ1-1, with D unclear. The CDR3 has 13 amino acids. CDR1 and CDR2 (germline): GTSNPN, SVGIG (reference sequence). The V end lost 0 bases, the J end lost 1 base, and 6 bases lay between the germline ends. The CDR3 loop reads CAWSVEKNTEAFF. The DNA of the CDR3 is TGTGCCTGGAGTGTCGAGAAGAACACTGAAGCTTTCTTT.

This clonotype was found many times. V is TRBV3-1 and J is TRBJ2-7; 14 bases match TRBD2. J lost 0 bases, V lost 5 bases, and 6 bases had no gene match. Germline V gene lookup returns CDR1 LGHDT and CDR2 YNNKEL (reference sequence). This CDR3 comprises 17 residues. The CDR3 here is CASSGTSGGPSSYEQYF. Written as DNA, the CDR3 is TGTGCCAGCAGCGGGACTAGCGGGGGCCCGAGCTCCTACGAGCAGTACTTC.

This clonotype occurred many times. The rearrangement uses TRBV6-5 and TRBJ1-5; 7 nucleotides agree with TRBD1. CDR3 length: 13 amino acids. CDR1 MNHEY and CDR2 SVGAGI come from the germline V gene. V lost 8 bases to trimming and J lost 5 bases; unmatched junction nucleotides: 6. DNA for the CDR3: TGTGCCAGCCGAGGGACAGATTATCAGCCCCAGCATTTT. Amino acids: CASRGTDYQPQHF.

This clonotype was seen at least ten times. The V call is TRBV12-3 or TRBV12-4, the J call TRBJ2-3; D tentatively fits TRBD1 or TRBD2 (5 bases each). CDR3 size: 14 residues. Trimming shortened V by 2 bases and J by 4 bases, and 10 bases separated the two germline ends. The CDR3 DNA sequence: TGTGCCAGCAGTTTACTCACGGGGCCAGATACGCAGTATTTT. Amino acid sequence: CASSLLTGPDTQYF.

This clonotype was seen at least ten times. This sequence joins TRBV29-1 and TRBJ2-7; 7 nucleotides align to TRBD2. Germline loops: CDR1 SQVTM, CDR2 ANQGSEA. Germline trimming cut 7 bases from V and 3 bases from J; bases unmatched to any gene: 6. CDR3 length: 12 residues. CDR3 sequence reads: CSAGEGDYEQYF. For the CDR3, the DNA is TGCAGCGCCGGGGAGGGCGACTACGAGCAGTACTTC.

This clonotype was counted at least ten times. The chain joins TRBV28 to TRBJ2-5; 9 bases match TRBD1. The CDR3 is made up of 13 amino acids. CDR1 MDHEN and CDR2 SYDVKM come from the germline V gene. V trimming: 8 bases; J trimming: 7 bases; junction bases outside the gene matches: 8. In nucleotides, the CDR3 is TGTGCCAGCGGGCTACAGGGGGCAAGGACCCAGTACTTC. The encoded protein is CASGLQGARTQYF. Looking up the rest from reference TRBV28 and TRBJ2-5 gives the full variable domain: DVKVTQSSRYLVKRTGEKVFLECVQDMDHENMFWYRQDPGLGLRLIYFSYDVKMKEKGDIPEGYSVSREKKERFSLILESASTNQTSMYLCASGLQGARTQYFGPGTRLLVL.

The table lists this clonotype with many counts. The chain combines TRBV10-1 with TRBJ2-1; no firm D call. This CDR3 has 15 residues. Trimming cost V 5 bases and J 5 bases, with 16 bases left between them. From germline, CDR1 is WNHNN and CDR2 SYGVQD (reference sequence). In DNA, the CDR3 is TGCGCCAGCAGTTTTTCGACCCGTACCGACAATGAGCAGTTCTTC. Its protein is CASSFSTRTDNEQFF.

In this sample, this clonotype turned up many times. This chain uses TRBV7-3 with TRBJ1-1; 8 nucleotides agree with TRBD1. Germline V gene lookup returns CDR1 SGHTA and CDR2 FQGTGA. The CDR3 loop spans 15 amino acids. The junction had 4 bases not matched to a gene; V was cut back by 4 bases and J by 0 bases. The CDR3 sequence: CASSSAGGMNTEAFF. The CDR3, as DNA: TGTGCCAGCAGCTCGGCAGGGGGCATGAACACTGAAGCTTTCTTT.

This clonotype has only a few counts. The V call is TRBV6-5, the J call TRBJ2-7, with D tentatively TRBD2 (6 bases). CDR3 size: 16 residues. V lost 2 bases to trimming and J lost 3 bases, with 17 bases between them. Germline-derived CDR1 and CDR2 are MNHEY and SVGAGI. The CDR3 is CASSYSSGGDHYEQYF. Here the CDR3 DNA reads TGTGCCAGCAGTTACAGTTCCGGAGGGGATCACTACGAGCAGTACTTC.

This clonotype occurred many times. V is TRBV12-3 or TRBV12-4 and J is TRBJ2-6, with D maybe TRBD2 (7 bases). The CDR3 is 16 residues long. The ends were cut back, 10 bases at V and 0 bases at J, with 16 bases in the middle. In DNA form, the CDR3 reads TGTGCCAACACCGGGGGGCCTCCCTCTGGGGCCAACGTCCTGACTTTC. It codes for CANTGGPPSGANVLTF.

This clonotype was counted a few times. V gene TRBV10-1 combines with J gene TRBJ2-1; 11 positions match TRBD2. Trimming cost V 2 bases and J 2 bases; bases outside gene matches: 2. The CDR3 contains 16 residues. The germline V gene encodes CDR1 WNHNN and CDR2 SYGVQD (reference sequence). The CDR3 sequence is CASSEHSGGAYNEQFF. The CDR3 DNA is TGCGCCAGCAGTGAGCATAGCGGGGGGGCCTACAATGAGCAGTTCTTC.

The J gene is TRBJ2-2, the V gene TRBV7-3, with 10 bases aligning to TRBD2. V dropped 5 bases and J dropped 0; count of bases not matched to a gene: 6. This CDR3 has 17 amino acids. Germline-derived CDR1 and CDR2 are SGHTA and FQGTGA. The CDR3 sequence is CASSISGTSANTGELFF. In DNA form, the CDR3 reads TGTGCCAGCAGCATCTCCGGGACTAGCGCGAACACCGGGGAGCTGTTTTTT.

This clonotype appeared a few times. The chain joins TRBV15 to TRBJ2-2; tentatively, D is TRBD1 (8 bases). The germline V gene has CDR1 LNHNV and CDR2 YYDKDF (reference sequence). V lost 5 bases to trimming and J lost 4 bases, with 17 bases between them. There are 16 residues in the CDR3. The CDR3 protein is CATSGLQGGSTGELFF. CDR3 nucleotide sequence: TGTGCCACCAGCGGACTACAGGGGGGGAGCACCGGGGAGCTGTTTTTT.

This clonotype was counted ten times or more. Written as DNA, the CDR3 is TGTGCCAGCAGTCTACAGGGGAATGAGCAGTTCTTC. This translates into CASSLQGNEQFF. V gene TRBV11-2 combines with J gene TRBJ2-1, with 7 bases that match TRBD1. Germline V gives CDR1 SGHAT, CDR2 FQNNGV. There are 12 residues in the CDR3. The V and J ends lost 6 bases and 7 bases, in that order; junction bases with no gene match: 3. Together with reference TRBV11-2 and TRBJ2-1, the CDR3 gives the full variable domain: EAGVAQSPRYKIIEKRQSVAFWCNPISGHATLYWYQQILGQGPKLLIQFQNNGVVDDSQLPKDRFSAERLKGVDSTLKIQPAKLEDSAVYLCASSLQGNEQFFGPGTRLTVL.

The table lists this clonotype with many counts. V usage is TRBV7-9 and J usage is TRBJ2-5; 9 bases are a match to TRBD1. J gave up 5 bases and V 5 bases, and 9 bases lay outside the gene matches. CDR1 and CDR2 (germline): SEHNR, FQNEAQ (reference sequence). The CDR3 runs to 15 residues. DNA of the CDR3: TGTGCCAGCAGCGACAATACAGGGGGCAGGGAGACCCAGTACTTC. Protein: CASSDNTGGRETQYF.

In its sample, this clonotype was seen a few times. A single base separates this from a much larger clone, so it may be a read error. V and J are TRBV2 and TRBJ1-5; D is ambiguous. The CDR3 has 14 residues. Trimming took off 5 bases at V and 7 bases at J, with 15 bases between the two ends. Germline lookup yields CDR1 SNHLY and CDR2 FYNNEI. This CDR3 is CASSYNSVGQPQHF. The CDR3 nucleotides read TGTGCCAGCAGTTACAACTCTGTGGGGCAGCCCCAGCATTTT.